The 20 T cell receptor beta chains below were found in one sample sequenced in a study of cytomegalovirus exposure and HLA in healthy donors. PCR involved 60 Vbeta and 13 Jbeta primers. Measured with immunoSEQ multiplex PCR; TCRdb has only the in-frame clones, and not every one. Among about 130,000 clones listed, approximately 80% were seen once. Sequenced input: PBMCs. These receptor sequences come from a man aged 35-49 years in good health and CMV-seronegative.

The V call is TRBV28, the J call TRBJ1-5; D may be TRBD1 (6 bases). Deletions cut 3 bases from V and 0 bases from J, with 18 bases between. CDR1 and CDR2 from the germline V gene are MDHEN and SYDVKM. The CDR3 has 18 residues. In DNA form, the CDR3 reads TGTGCCAGCAGTTTTGCGGACAGCACAAGTTATAGCAATCAGCCCCAGCATTTT. The encoded protein is CASSFADSTSYSNQPQHF.

This clone appeared a few times. This chain connects TRBV10-3 to TRBJ2-5; 12 nucleotides agree with TRBD2. The CDR3 loop spans 16 amino acids. Germline CDR1 is ENHRY and CDR2 is SYGVKD. J gave up 2 bases and V 0 bases, and 1 base lay outside the gene matches. The CDR3 bases are TGTGCCATCAGTGAGTCGACTAGCGGGGGACAAGAGACCCAGTACTTC. This encodes CAISESTSGGQETQYF.

This clone was seen a few times. The identical CDR3 is also encoded by other nucleotide sequences in the sample. This chain connects TRBV5-6 to TRBJ2-7; TRBD2 aligns across 13 bases. The CDR3 sequence is 15 residues long. Trimming at V came to 0 bases and at J to 6 bases, leaving 3 bases not matched to a gene. Germline CDR1 SGHDT, CDR2 YYEEEE. CDR3 residues: CASSLGLAGGSEQYF. CDR3 coding DNA: TGTGCCAGCAGCTTGGGACTAGCGGGAGGAAGCGAGCAGTACTTC.

The chain's CDR3 is CAWRTGSGANVLTF. In nucleotides, the CDR3 is TGTGCCTGGAGGACAGGGTCAGGGGCCAACGTCCTGACTTTC. V usage is TRBV30 and J usage is TRBJ2-6, with 7 bases identical to TRBD1. The V gene end was trimmed by 3 bases and the J gene end by 4 bases; junction bases not matched to a gene: 3. This CDR3 contains 14 residues. Looked up from germline, CDR1 is GTSNPN and CDR2 is SVGIG (reference sequence).

The J gene is TRBJ1-2, the V gene TRBV28; no definite D call. V was pared by 3 bases and J by 6 bases, with 8 bases between. The CDR3 extends over 12 amino acids. Germline loops: CDR1 MDHEN, CDR2 SYDVKM. Written as DNA, the CDR3 is TGTGCCAGCAGTTTGTTGCAGGATGGCTACACCTTC. Encoded protein: CASSLLQDGYTF.

This clone was recorded a few times. The rearrangement uses TRBV7-2 and TRBJ2-7; 8 bases are a match to TRBD1. With V trimmed by 5 bases and J by 2 bases, 8 bases remained unmatched. This CDR3 is 15 amino acids long. Germline V gene sequence: CDR1 SGHTA, CDR2 FQGNSA. The CDR3 DNA follows: TGTGCCAGCAGCCCCCACGACAGGGGCCCCTACGAGCAGTACTTC. This translates into CASSPHDRGPYEQYF. Complete variable domain (other parts from reference TRBV7-2 and TRBJ2-7): GAGVSQSPSNKVTEKGKDVELRCDPISGHTALYWYRQSLGQGLEFLIYFQGNSAPDKSGLPSDRFSAERTGGSVSTLTIQRTQQEDSAVYLCASSPHDRGPYEQYFGPGTRLTVT.

Worth noting for this clone: Other DNA sequences in the same sample also yield this CDR3. This chain joins TRBV5-1 and TRBJ2-7, with TRBD1 as a possible D gene (6 bases). V gave up 4 bases and J gave up 2 bases, with 13 bases separating them. Germline CDR1 SGHRS, CDR2 YFSETQ. The CDR3 loop spans 14 amino acids. CDR3 DNA: TGCGCCAGCAGCACTAGACAGGAGCCCTACGAGCAGTACTTC. It is translated as CASSTRQEPYEQYF.

The chain combines TRBV4-2 with TRBJ2-2, with D possibly being TRBD2 (5 bases). CDR3 size: 16 residues. Germline V lookup: CDR1 LGHNA, CDR2 YNFKEQ. V shed 0 bases and J shed 4 bases, with 12 bases lying between them. The CDR3 DNA sequence: TGTGCCAGCAGCCAAGATCAACGGGGTGGCACCGGGGAGCTGTTTTTT. It translates to CASSQDQRGGTGELFF.

The gene calls are TRBV6-6 and TRBJ2-7, with 9 bases identical to TRBD1. V gave up 1 base and J gave up 4 bases; unmatched junction bases: 5. CDR1 and CDR2 (germline): MNHNY, SVGAGI (reference sequence). This CDR3 has 15 amino acids. The CDR3 loop is CASSYLGQGLYEQYF. CDR3 coding DNA: TGTGCCAGCAGTTACTTGGGACAGGGCTTGTACGAGCAGTACTTC.

This chain links TRBV9 with TRBJ2-1; 8 nucleotides match TRBD2. With 0 bases clipped from V and 7 bases from J, the junction kept 9 bases outside the gene matches. The CDR3 has 16 amino acids. Germline CDR1 SGDLS, CDR2 YYNGEE. The CDR3 region is CASSVAGGPVRNEQFF. The CDR3 DNA follows: TGTGCCAGCAGCGTAGCGGGAGGGCCAGTTAGAAATGAGCAGTTCTTC.

This chain connects TRBV28 to TRBJ1-1; D is uncertain. Germline V gene sequence: CDR1 MDHEN, CDR2 SYDVKM. The CDR3 is 13 residues long. The V gene lost 7 bases and the J gene lost 4 bases, with 13 bases spanning the gap. The CDR3 region has the DNA TGTGCCAGCACCCCAGTCACGGGCACTGAAGCTTTCTTT. This translates into CASTPVTGTEAFF.

The chain employs TRBV7-2 and TRBJ1-2; D possibly corresponds to TRBD1 (5 bases). Per germline, CDR1 SGHTA and CDR2 FQGNSA. V lost 1 base and J lost 6, with 18 bases in between. The CDR3 runs 16 residues. The CDR3, as DNA: TGTGCCAGCAGCTTAGAAGGATTGGCAGGGTGGAATGGCTACACCTTC. This encodes CASSLEGLAGWNGYTF.

This clone came up once. This chain links TRBV7-8 with TRBJ1-2; D possibly corresponds to TRBD1 (5 bases). V was clipped by 5 bases and J by 1 base, with 20 bases between them. The CDR3 is 17 residues long. CDR1 and CDR2 (germline): SGHVS, FQNEAQ. As DNA, the CDR3 is TGTGCCAGCAGCGCTCCGTGGGGCCTTACCTTTAACTATGGCTACACCTTC. Translating gives CASSAPWGLTFNYGYTF. Supplemented by reference TRBV7-8 and TRBJ1-2, the full variable domain reads GAGVSQSPRYKVAKRGQDVALRCDPISGHVSLFWYQQALGQGPEFLTYFQNEAQLDKSGLPSDRFFAERPEGSVSTLKIQRTQQEDSAVYLCASSAPWGLTFNYGYTFGSGTRLTVV.

The chain couples TRBV6-6 to TRBJ1-5; D might be TRBD1 (6 bases). The CDR3 has 14 residues. V shed 5 bases and J shed 8 bases, with 16 bases lying between them. Germline assignment: CDR1 MNHNY and CDR2 SVGAGI (reference sequence). The CDR3 here is CASSPNRVGEPQHF. The CDR3 DNA reads TGTGCCAGCAGTCCAAACAGGGTCGGTGAGCCCCAGCATTTT.

This clone has only a few counts. V and J are TRBV9 and TRBJ2-7; tentative D call: TRBD1 (6 bases). This CDR3 is 12 amino acids long. CDR1 is SGDLS, CDR2 YYNGEE, per germline. V shed 0 bases and J shed 6 bases, with 7 bases lying between them. CDR3 sequence (DNA): TGTGCCAGCAGCGTAGAGGGGGTCGAGCAGTACTTC. It codes for CASSVEGVEQYF.

The chain links TRBV7-3 to TRBJ2-3; 7 nucleotides line up with TRBD2. The CDR3 has 15 amino acids. V was pared by 1 base and J by 7 bases, with 8 bases of the junction left unmatched. Per germline, CDR1 SGHTA and CDR2 FQGTGA. The CDR3 region has the DNA TGTGCCAGCAGCTTAAATGCAGGGAGGGAGTATACGCAGTATTTT. Protein sequence: CASSLNAGREYTQYF.

The V gene is TRBV7-9, the J gene TRBJ2-7; 12 bases fit TRBD1. V shed 6 bases and J 7 bases; nucleotides not matched to a gene: 7. The germline V gene has CDR1 SEHNR and CDR2 FQNEAQ (reference sequence). The CDR3 runs to 14 residues. CDR3 coding DNA: TGTGCCAGCAGAACCGGGACAGGGGGCGAGGAGCAGTACTTC. Amino acid sequence: CASRTGTGGEEQYF.

J is TRBJ2-3 and V is TRBV5-1; weak D call: TRBD2 (5 bases). Trimming took 4 bases from V and 3 from J, leaving 24 bases between them. Germline V lookup: CDR1 SGHRS, CDR2 YFSETQ. The length of the CDR3 is 18 residues. The CDR3 DNA follows: TGCGCCAGCAGCCCCCCCGGTCAGCGAGCGACGGGGACAGATACGCAGTATTTT. Residues: CASSPPGQRATGTDTQYF.

The chain's CDR3 is CASTSSYNEQFF. In DNA form, the CDR3 reads TGTGCCAGCACTAGCAGTTACAATGAGCAGTTCTTC. V usage is TRBV6-1 and J usage is TRBJ2-1, with D maybe TRBD2 (5 bases). V was shortened by 7 bases and J by 4 bases, with 8 bases between the two germline ends. The CDR3 totals 12 residues. The germline CDR1 and CDR2 sequences are MNHNS and SASEGT.

The rearrangement joins TRBV6-1 to TRBJ1-2, with D uncertain. Per the germline V gene, CDR1 is MNHNS and CDR2 is SASEGT. The CDR3 extends over 14 amino acids. The germline V and J ends were trimmed by 2 bases and 2 bases, with 9 bases remaining between them. CDR3 nucleotide sequence: TGTGCCAGCAGTGAACTGCGGGAAAACTATGGCTACACCTTC. Its translation is CASSELRENYGYTF.